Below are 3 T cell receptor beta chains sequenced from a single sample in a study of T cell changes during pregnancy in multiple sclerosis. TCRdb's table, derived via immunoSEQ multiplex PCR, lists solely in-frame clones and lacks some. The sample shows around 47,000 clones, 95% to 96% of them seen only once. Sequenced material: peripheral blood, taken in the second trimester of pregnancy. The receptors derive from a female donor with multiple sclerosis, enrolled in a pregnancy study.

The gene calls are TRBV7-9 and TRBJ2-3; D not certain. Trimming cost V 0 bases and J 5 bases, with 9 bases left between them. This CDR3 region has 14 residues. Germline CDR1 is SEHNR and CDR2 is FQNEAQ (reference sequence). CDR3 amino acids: CASSLAGQVDTQYF. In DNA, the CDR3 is TGTGCCAGCAGCTTAGCGGGCCAAGTAGATACGCAGTATTTT.

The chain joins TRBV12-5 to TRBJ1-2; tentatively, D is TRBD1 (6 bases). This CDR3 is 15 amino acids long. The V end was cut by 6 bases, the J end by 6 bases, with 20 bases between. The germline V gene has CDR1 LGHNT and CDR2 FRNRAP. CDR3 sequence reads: CASGGWSGGIHGYTF. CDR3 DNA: TGTGCTAGTGGGGGTTGGTCGGGGGGCATCCATGGCTACACCTTC.

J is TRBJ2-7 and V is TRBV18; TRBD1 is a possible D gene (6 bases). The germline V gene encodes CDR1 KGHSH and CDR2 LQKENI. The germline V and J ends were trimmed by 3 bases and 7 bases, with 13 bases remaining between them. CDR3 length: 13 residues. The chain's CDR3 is CASSPLQGSEQYF. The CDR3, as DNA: TGTGCCAGCTCACCCCTGCAGGGGAGTGAGCAGTACTTC.